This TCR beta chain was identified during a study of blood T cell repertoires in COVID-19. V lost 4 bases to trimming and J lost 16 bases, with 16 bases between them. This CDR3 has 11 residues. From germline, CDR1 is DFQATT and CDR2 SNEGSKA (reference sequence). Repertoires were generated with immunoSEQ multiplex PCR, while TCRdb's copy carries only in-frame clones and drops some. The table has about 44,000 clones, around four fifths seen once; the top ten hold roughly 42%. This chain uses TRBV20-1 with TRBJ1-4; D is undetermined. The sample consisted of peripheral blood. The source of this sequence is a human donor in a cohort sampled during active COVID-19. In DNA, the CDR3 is TGCAGTGCTAAGAAACAAGAGGGCAAGTTTTTT. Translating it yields CSAKKQEGKFF.